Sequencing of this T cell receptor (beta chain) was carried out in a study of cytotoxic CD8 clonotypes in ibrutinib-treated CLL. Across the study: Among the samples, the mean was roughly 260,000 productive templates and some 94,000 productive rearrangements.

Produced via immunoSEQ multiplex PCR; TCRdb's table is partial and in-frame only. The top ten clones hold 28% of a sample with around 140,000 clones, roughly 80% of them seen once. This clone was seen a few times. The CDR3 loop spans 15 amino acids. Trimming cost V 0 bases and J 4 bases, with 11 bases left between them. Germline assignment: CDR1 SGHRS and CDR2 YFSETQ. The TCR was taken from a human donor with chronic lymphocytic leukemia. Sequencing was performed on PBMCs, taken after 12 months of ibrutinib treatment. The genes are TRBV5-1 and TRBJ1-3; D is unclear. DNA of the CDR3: TGCGCCAGCAGCTTGGAGGCGTTTTCGGGAAACACCATATATTTT. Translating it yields CASSLEAFSGNTIYF.